These 23 T cell receptor beta chains came from one sample sequenced in a study of shared clonotypes between healthy human individuals (dated by TCRdb to about 2020). The library relied on the immunoSEQ multiplex PCR assay. The immuneACCESS repertoire file appears here via TCRdb, limited to in-frame rearrangements. These files lack a portion of the clones; in checked studies, under half of the deficit traces to unresolved V genes, and the cause of the others is not known. The sample records around 750,000 clones, roughly 70% of which are singletons. The top ten clones comprise roughly 1.7% of the sample. The sequenced sample consisted of memory CD4+ T cells sorted from blood. The cell subset or site tag for this specimen amounts to: CD45RA-negative fraction. The origin of the receptors is a woman aged 25 to 39 in good health.

This chain uses TRBV28 with TRBJ2-7; 10 bases line up with TRBD2. The V and J ends lost 7 bases and 1 base, in that order; junction bases with no gene match: 7. Germline V gene sequence: CDR1 MDHEN, CDR2 SYDVKM. The CDR3 runs 15 residues. The CDR3 nucleotides read TGTGCCAGCACAACTAGCGGGATTATTTCCTACGAGCAGTACTTC. Residues: CASTTSGIISYEQYF.

The V gene is TRBV23-1, the J gene TRBJ1-1, with TRBD1 matching 10 bases. TRBV23-1 falls under the ORF class, with uncertain function. The CDR3 covers 16 residues. The V and J ends lost 0 bases and 3 bases, in that order; junction bases with no gene match: 4. CDR3 in DNA: TGCGCCAGCAGTCAATCAGGGACAGGGGATCACACTGAAGCTTTCTTT. Translating it yields CASSQSGTGDHTEAFF.

The chain recombines TRBV2 with TRBJ2-5, with 13 positions matching TRBD2. CDR3 size: 14 residues. Germline V CDR1 and CDR2: SNHLY, FYNNEI. With V trimmed by 7 bases and J by 6 bases, 5 bases remained unmatched. In nucleotides, the CDR3 is TGTGCCAGCATTTGGGGGACTAGCGGGAAGACCCAGTACTTC. It codes for CASIWGTSGKTQYF.

The J gene is TRBJ2-1, the V gene TRBV7-2, with D perhaps matching TRBD1 (6 bases). The germline gives CDR1 SGHTA, CDR2 FQGNSA. The V end lost 8 bases, the J end lost 5 bases, and 13 bases lay between the germline ends. The CDR3 length is 13 residues. The CDR3 here is CASAGSGDNEQFF. CDR3 sequence (DNA): TGTGCCAGCGCTGGCTCAGGGGACAATGAGCAGTTCTTC. Variable domain in full (rest from reference TRBV7-2 and TRBJ2-1): GAGVSQSPSNKVTEKGKDVELRCDPISGHTALYWYRQSLGQGLEFLIYFQGNSAPDKSGLPSDRFSAERTGGSVSTLTIQRTQQEDSAVYLCASAGSGDNEQFFGPGTRLTVL.

The chain combines TRBV10-1 with TRBJ1-1; possibly TRBD1 for D (5 bases). This CDR3 contains 13 residues. The V gene's germline CDR1 is WNHNN and CDR2 SYGVQD (reference sequence). Trimming stripped 5 bases from V and 0 bases from J, with 7 bases between. The CDR3 loop reads CASSPGLNTEAFF. Written as DNA, the CDR3 is TGCGCCAGCAGTCCAGGGCTGAACACTGAAGCTTTCTTT.

The chain employs TRBV19 and TRBJ1-2; D is perhaps TRBD1 (6 bases). The germline CDR1 and CDR2 sequences are LNHDA and SQIVND (reference sequence). This CDR3 has 16 amino acids. Between the trimmed V and J ends, which lost 7 bases and 5 bases, there was a span of 23 bases. CDR3 DNA: TGTGCCAGTAACAAACAAAGAGAGGACAGCTCTTATGGCTACACCTTC. It translates to CASNKQREDSSYGYTF.

This clone has just a few counts. J is TRBJ2-5 and V is TRBV4-2, with D perhaps matching TRBD2 (6 bases). The J call may not be correct, given that the DNA end is closer to TRBJ2-7. The CDR3 is made up of 15 amino acids. Germline V gene lookup returns CDR1 LGHNA and CDR2 YNFKEQ. In DNA form, the CDR3 reads TGTGCCAGCACCCCACCCGGGAGAAGCTCCTACGAGCAGTACTTC. It encodes CASTPPGRSSYEQYF.

This clone turned up a few times. This chain connects TRBV6-1 to TRBJ1-3, with no clear D. This CDR3 comprises 14 residues. Germline V CDR1 and CDR2: MNHNS, SASEGT. With 5 bases removed from V and 0 bases from J, the gap between germline ends came to 8 bases. The CDR3 reads CASSQQSSGNTIYF. In DNA, the CDR3 is TGTGCCAGCAGTCAACAGAGCTCTGGAAACACCATATATTTT.

This clone has more than one count but fewer than ten. V and J are TRBV6-5 and TRBJ1-1; no clear D. The CDR3 totals 11 residues. Germline V lookup: CDR1 MNHEY, CDR2 SVGAGI. Trimming took off 8 bases at V and 1 base at J, with 5 bases between the two ends. The CDR3 DNA sequence: TGTGCCAGCGAAGCGAACACTGAAGCTTTCTTT. Translation gives CASEANTEAFF.

The J gene is TRBJ1-4, the V gene TRBV2; no clear D. This CDR3 has 12 residues. Between the trimmed V and J ends, which lost 6 bases and 6 bases, there was a span of 8 bases. Germline V gene sequence: CDR1 SNHLY, CDR2 FYNNEI. CDR3 DNA sequence: TGTGCCAGCAGCCTGATGGATGAAAAACTGTTTTTT. It yields the protein CASSLMDEKLFF.

A note on this clone: Additional DNA sequences in this sample encode the identical CDR3. The chain couples TRBV5-1 to TRBJ2-3, with 9 bases aligning to TRBD1. This CDR3 comprises 16 residues. Germline V gene data show CDR1 as SGHRS and CDR2 as YFSETQ. Trimming removed 3 bases from V and 0 bases from J; junction bases left unmatched: 5. The CDR3 region has the DNA TGCGCCAGCAGCTGGGGACAGGGCCCTAGCACAGATACGCAGTATTTT. Encoded protein: CASSWGQGPSTDTQYF.

The rearrangement uses TRBV29-1 and TRBJ1-2; 10 bases match TRBD1. Trimming took 6 bases from V and 3 from J; bases not matched to a gene: 4. Germline V gene data show CDR1 as SQVTM and CDR2 as ANQGSEA. This CDR3 is 13 amino acids long. Written as DNA, the CDR3 is TGCAGCGTCGCGACAGGGGGCGACTATGGCTACACCTTC. Translation gives CSVATGGDYGYTF. The full variable domain, completed using reference TRBV29-1 and TRBJ1-2, is SAVISQKPSRDICQRGTSLTIQCQVDSQVTMMFWYRQQPGQSLTLIATANQGSEATYESGFVIDKFPISRPNLTFSTLTVSNMSPEDSSIYLCSVATGGDYGYTFGSGTRLTVV.

Concerning this clone itself: Additional DNA sequences in this sample encode the identical CDR3. The rearrangement joins TRBV2 to TRBJ2-1; D might be TRBD1 (6 bases). The germline V gene has CDR1 SNHLY and CDR2 FYNNEI. The CDR3 covers 13 residues. Trimming stripped 6 bases from V and 3 bases from J, with 9 bases between. The CDR3 region is CASSTDSYNEQFF. CDR3 in DNA: TGTGCCAGCAGCACGGACAGCTACAATGAGCAGTTCTTC. Drawing the rest from reference TRBV2 and TRBJ2-1, the complete variable domain is EPEVTQTPSHQVTQMGQEVILRCVPISNHLYFYWYRQILGQKVEFLVSFYNNEISEKSEIFDDQFSVERPDGSNFTLKIRSTKLEDSAMYFCASSTDSYNEQFFGPGTRLTVL.

This clone has a handful of counts. This rearrangement joins TRBV5-8 to TRBJ1-4, with 7 bases that match TRBD1. The J segment lost 5 bases and the V segment lost 2 bases, leaving 9 bases of the junction unmatched. The CDR3 runs to 16 residues. Per the germline V gene, CDR1 is SGHTS and CDR2 is YDEGEE. The CDR3 nucleotides read TGTGCCAGCAGCTTCAATCCGACAGGGCTAAATGAAAAACTGTTTTTT. Protein product: CASSFNPTGLNEKLFF.

This clone turned up a few times. The chain couples TRBV4-2 to TRBJ1-4; the match to TRBD1 covers 7 bases. Germline V CDR1 and CDR2: LGHNA, YNFKEQ. CDR3 length equals 15 residues. V gave up 4 bases and J gave up 10 bases; unmatched junction bases: 12. CDR3 DNA sequence: TGTGCCAGCAGCCCAGGAGACAGGGACGAAGGAAAACTGTTTTTT. Its protein is CASSPGDRDEGKLFF.

J is TRBJ1-1 and V is TRBV28; TRBD1 might be the D (5 bases). The germline CDR1 and CDR2 sequences are MDHEN and SYDVKM. V lost 2 bases to trimming and J lost 6 bases, with 10 bases between them. The CDR3 length is 13 residues. CDR3 in DNA: TGTGCCAGCAGTTTACCCGGGACCGCTGAAGCTTTCTTT. Protein sequence: CASSLPGTAEAFF.

Turning to this clone: Other nucleotide sequences from this sample produce the same CDR3. The V gene is TRBV28, the J gene TRBJ1-4, with 8 bases that match TRBD1. This CDR3 has 15 amino acids. Trimming at V came to 4 bases and at J to 2 bases, leaving 3 bases not matched to a gene. Germline V lookup: CDR1 MDHEN, CDR2 SYDVKM. The CDR3 DNA reads TGTGCCAGCAGTTCACAGGGGGGGACTAATGAAAAACTGTTTTTT. Translation: CASSSQGGTNEKLFF.

This clone appeared many times. The CDR3 DNA follows: TGTGCCAGCAGCTTAGGCTCGGGCACGGTAGGTGGCTACACCTTC. It specifies CASSLGSGTVGGYTF. This chain links TRBV7-2 with TRBJ1-2, with no clear D. CDR3 length: 15 residues. Trimming pared 1 base from V and 7 bases from J, leaving 16 bases between. Germline V gene data show CDR1 as SGHTA and CDR2 as FQGNSA. The entire variable domain, with the rest obtained from reference TRBV7-2 and TRBJ1-2, is as follows: GAGVSQSPSNKVTEKGKDVELRCDPISGHTALYWYRQSLGQGLEFLIYFQGNSAPDKSGLPSDRFSAERTGGSVSTLTIQRTQQEDSAVYLCASSLGSGTVGGYTFGSGTRLTVV.

The chain employs TRBV6-6 and TRBJ1-2; 7 bases line up with TRBD1. V lost 2 bases to trimming and J lost 3 bases; unmatched junction nucleotides: 3. Germline-derived CDR1 and CDR2 are MNHNY and SVGAGI (reference sequence). CDR3 length: 14 amino acids. The CDR3 here is CASSYGGGYYGYTF. In nucleotides, the CDR3 is TGTGCCAGCAGTTACGGAGGGGGCTACTATGGCTACACCTTC.

Notes on this clone: Other DNA sequences within the sample encode an identical CDR3. The chain joins TRBV5-1 to TRBJ2-1; 8 bases line up with TRBD2. This CDR3 is built from 15 residues. Germline loops: CDR1 SGHRS, CDR2 YFSETQ. Losses at the gene ends were 0 bases for V and 3 bases for J; bases not matched to a gene: 2. CDR3 protein: CASSLEAGVYNEQFF. As DNA, the CDR3 is TGCGCCAGCAGCTTGGAAGCGGGGGTCTACAATGAGCAGTTCTTC. The full variable domain, its missing parts supplied by reference TRBV5-1 and TRBJ2-1, is KAGVTQTPRYLIKTRGQQVTLSCSPISGHRSVSWYQQTPGQGLQFLFEYFSETQRNKGNFPGRFSGRQFSNSRSEMNVSTLELGDSALYLCASSLEAGVYNEQFFGPGTRLTVL.

Turning to this clone: A much larger clone is a single base away; this may be a read error. Other DNA sequences in the sample encode the same CDR3. The chain is built from TRBV2 and TRBJ1-2, with D unclear. The CDR3 is made up of 14 amino acids. V was pared by 2 bases and J by 0 bases, with 7 bases between. Germline V CDR1 and CDR2: SNHLY, FYNNEI. The DNA of the CDR3 is TGTGCCAGCAGTGAACGGGGAACTAACTATGGCTACACCTTC. Translating it yields CASSERGTNYGYTF.

This sequence joins TRBV13 and TRBJ1-2; no clear D gene. The CDR3 is 14 amino acids. CDR1 is PRHDT, CDR2 FYEKMQ, per germline (reference sequence). The ends were cut back, 0 bases at V and 4 bases at J, with 9 bases in the middle. The DNA for the CDR3 is TGTGCCAGCAGCTTAGGTCGTAGGGCCTATGGCTACACCTTC. This gives the protein CASSLGRRAYGYTF.

The J gene is TRBJ1-1, the V gene TRBV12-5; D may be TRBD1 (5 bases). With 2 bases removed from V and 1 base from J, the gap between germline ends came to 14 bases. From germline, CDR1 is LGHNT and CDR2 FRNRAP. The CDR3 extends over 16 amino acids. CDR3 coding DNA: TGTGCTAGTGGTTTGTGGTCGGGACGGCCGAACACTGAAGCTTTCTTT. Residues: CASGLWSGRPNTEAFF. Looking up the rest from reference TRBV12-5 and TRBJ1-1 gives the full variable domain: DARVTQTPRHKVTEMGQEVTMRCQPILGHNTVFWYRQTMMQGLELLAYFRNRAPLDDSGMPKDRFSAEMPDATLATLKIQPSEPRDSAVYFCASGLWSGRPNTEAFFGQGTRLTVV.